This is a list of T cell receptor beta chains from one sample in a study of vaccination and CD4 T cells after COVID-19. Which antigens these TCRs recognize remains unknown. A single record per CDR3 protein comes from TCRdb applying MiXCR to the PCR reads. The sample lists more than 15,000 distinct CDR3 sequences, roughly 56% seen once, with approximately 9% in the top ten. The source material was CD4+ T cells from blood, cultured in vitro. These receptors all come from a human donor who had recovered from COVID-19. CDR3s include the opening cysteine and the closing phenylalanine or tryptophan. D genes are given only for firm matches. The size of a clone is reported for some rows only, either as once, few or many, or as a class for expanded clones.

>TRBJ2-2|-|TRBV19|-
TGTGCCAGTAGTATAGACCGGGACTCGAACACCGGGGAGCTGTTTTTT
CASSIDRDSNTGELFF
>TRBJ2-3|few|TRBV24-1|-
TGTGCCACCAGTGATCGTGCGGAGAGCACAGATACGCAGTATTTT
CATSDRAESTDTQYF
>TRBJ2-5|-|TRBV11-2|-
TGTGCCAGCAGCGCCACCCAAGAGACCCAGTACTTC
CASSATQETQYF
>TRBJ1-5|few|TRBV6-5|-
TGTGCCAGCAGTTACGCAGGGAATAGCAATCAGCCCCAGCATTTT
CASSYAGNSNQPQHF
>TRBJ1-2|-|TRBV6-5|-
TGTGCCAGCAGTTACCCCTGGGGCGAGGGCTACACCTTC
CASSYPWGEGYTF
>TRBJ2-2|few|TRBV7-7|-
TGTGCCAGCAGTCCAGGGTGGGGGGCTTCGGCCGGGGAGCTGTTTTTT
CASSPGWGASAGELFF
>TRBJ2-3|-|TRBV7-2|TRBD1
TGTGCCAGCAGCTTACCGGGACAGGGGGCGCAAGATACGCAGTATTTT
CASSLPGQGAQDTQYF
>TRBJ1-6|once|TRBV2|TRBD1
TGTGCCAGCACTCGAGGACAGGGAGCATATAATTCACCCCTCCACTTT
CASTRGQGAYNSPLHF
>TRBJ2-7|few|TRBV7-2|-
TGTGCCAGCAGCTCGCTCAGGGGATTTTACGAGCAGTACTTC
CASSSLRGFYEQYF
>TRBJ1-6|few|TRBV28|TRBD1
TGTGCCAGCAGTTTCTACAGGGGTGCTTCACCCCTCCACTTT
CASSFYRGASPLHF
>TRBJ1-2|-|TRBV10-3|-
TGTGCCATCAGGAGAAACCCCGGGACATACGAAACATATGGCTACACCTTC
CAIRRNPGTYETYGYTF
>TRBJ2-5|-|TRBV2|-
TGTGCCAGCACTCTAGTTCGCCCCATCGGGTCAGAGACCCAGTACTTC
CASTLVRPIGSETQYF
>TRBJ1-2|few|TRBV28|TRBD1
TGTGCCAGCAGTTCGATGACAGGGTGGGGCTACACCTTC
CASSSMTGWGYTF
>TRBJ2-7|-|TRBV7-9|TRBD2
TGTGCCAGCAGCTCCCGTAGCGGGTCCTACGAGCAGTACTTC
CASSSRSGSYEQYF
>TRBJ2-3|once|TRBV6-2/TRBV6-3|-
TGTGCCAGCAGTAGTTCCGTCCAGAGCACAGATACGCAGTATTTT
CASSSSVQSTDTQYF
>TRBJ1-2|-|TRBV19|-
TGTGCCAGTAGCCAACGGGCCCTTTTGACGCTAGGCTACACCTTC
CASSQRALLTLGYTF
>TRBJ2-3|-|TRBV19|-
TGTGCCAGTAGGCAAAGGGGGGTCACAGATACGCAGTATTTT
CASRQRGVTDTQYF
>TRBJ2-3|-|TRBV5-1|TRBD2
TGCGCCAGCAGAGAGGTAGCGGGAGGCACAGATACGCAGTATTTT
CASREVAGGTDTQYF
>TRBJ1-1|few|TRBV28|TRBD1
TGTGCCAGCAGTGGACAGGGTCTATTGACTGAAGCTTTCTTT
CASSGQGLLTEAFF
>TRBJ1-3|once|TRBV30|-
TGTGCCTGGAGTGTCGGAGGGGGGGTCTCTGGAAACACCATATATTTT
CAWSVGGGVSGNTIYF
>TRBJ2-4|-|TRBV2|-
TGTGCCAGCTCACAGGGCCACCAAAACATTCAGTACTTC
CASSQGHQNIQYF
>TRBJ1-2|few|TRBV19|-
TGTGCCAGTAGAAACTATGGCTACACCTTC
CASRNYGYTF
>TRBJ2-5|-|TRBV6-1|-
TGTGCCAGCAGGCCGACAGGGACTAGGGGAGAGACCCAGTACTTC
CASRPTGTRGETQYF
>TRBJ2-1|-|TRBV5-8|-
TGTGCCAGCAGCTTTCGCGGGACCTCCTACAATGAGCAGTTCTTC
CASSFRGTSYNEQFF
>TRBJ1-1|-|TRBV12-3/TRBV12-4|-
TGTGCCAGCAGTTTGGGGGGAGGAGTTGAAGCTTTCTTT
CASSLGGGVEAFF
>TRBJ2-3|-|TRBV27|-
TGTGCCAGCAGCCCCTCGAAGTCAGATACGCAGTATTTT
CASSPSKSDTQYF
>TRBJ2-1|few|TRBV20-1|TRBD1
TGCAGTGCCCCCCGGACAGGGGACCACAATGAGCAGTTCTTC
CSAPRTGDHNEQFF
>TRBJ2-1|-|TRBV7-9|-
TGTGCCAGCAGCCGAGGTCCGTACAATGAGCAGTTCTTC
CASSRGPYNEQFF
>TRBJ2-3|-|TRBV28|-
TGTGCCAGCAGTTTTAAATATACGCAGTATTTT
CASSFKYTQYF
>TRBJ1-2|-|TRBV18|TRBD1
TGTGCCAGCTCAGGGACAGGCTATGGCTACACCTTC
CASSGTGYGYTF
>TRBJ1-2|-|TRBV19|-
TGTGCCAGTAGCCCCCAGCCGGGAATCATCTATGGCTACACCTTC
CASSPQPGIIYGYTF
>TRBJ2-1|-|TRBV12-3/TRBV12-4|TRBD2
TGTGCCAGCAGCTCTAGCGGGGGCGGTGAGCAGTTCTTC
CASSSSGGGEQFF
>TRBJ2-2|-|TRBV7-6|-
TGTGCTAGCAGCCAAACAGGGACCGGGGAGCTGTTTTTT
CASSQTGTGELFF
>TRBJ1-5|-|TRBV6-5|-
TGTGCCAGCAGTTACTCCACAGGGACTCAGCCCCAGCATTTT
CASSYSTGTQPQHF
>TRBJ2-3|-|TRBV20-1|-
TGCAGTGCAGGGGGGCGGGTAGATACGCAGTATTTT
CSAGGRVDTQYF
>TRBJ1-1|-|TRBV7-2|TRBD1
TGTGCCAGCAGTTTGACAGGGCGGGTCACTGAAGCTTTCTTT
CASSLTGRVTEAFF
>TRBJ1-6|-|TRBV10-2|-
TGCGCCAGTCGGACGGGTGATTCACCCCTCCACTTT
CASRTGDSPLHF
>TRBJ2-1|-|TRBV7-9|TRBD2
TGTGCCAGCAGCCCTGGACTAGTTAAGGGCAATGAGCAGTTCTTC
CASSPGLVKGNEQFF
>TRBJ2-5|-|TRBV7-2|-
TGTGCCAGCAGCTTAGGTCAGGGGGAGACCCAGTACTTC
CASSLGQGETQYF
>TRBJ1-5|-|TRBV20-1|-
TGCAGTGCTAGAGATGCGGGGACTCAGCCCCAGCATTTT
CSARDAGTQPQHF
>TRBJ1-5|-|TRBV24-1|-
TGTGCCACCAGTGACTCCGACAGTAAGTATAGCAATCAGCCCCAGCATTTT
CATSDSDSKYSNQPQHF
>TRBJ1-4|-|TRBV27|-
TGTGCCAGCAGTTTAAGTAGGGGGACTAATGAAAAACTGTTTTTT
CASSLSRGTNEKLFF
>TRBJ2-1|-|TRBV20-1|-
TGCAGTGCTAGAGCGGAGCTTCGAGGGACTGTACTGAATGAGCAGTTCTTC
CSARAELRGTVLNEQFF
>TRBJ1-1|-|TRBV2|-
TGTGCCAGCAGTGTGAGTGGGGGGCTTGTTGGAGGCACTGAAGCTTTCTTT
CASSVSGGLVGGTEAFF
>TRBJ1-2|-|TRBV6-1|TRBD1
TGTGCCAGCAGTGGCGGGACAGGGACGGTTAACTATGGCTACACCTTC
CASSGGTGTVNYGYTF
>TRBJ2-7|few|TRBV12-3/TRBV12-4|-
TGTGCCAGCACCCAACGATCGGGTGGATACGAGCAGTACTTC
CASTQRSGGYEQYF
>TRBJ2-2|once|TRBV18|-
TGTGCCAGCTCGCCAGGGGGGACCGACACCGGGGAGCTGTTTTTT
CASSPGGTDTGELFF
>TRBJ2-7|-|TRBV6-5|-
TGTGCCAGCAGTTACGGCAGGGGCTCCTACGAGCAGTACTTC
CASSYGRGSYEQYF
>TRBJ1-1|-|TRBV7-2|-
TGTGCCAGCAGCTTAGGGGCCAGGCCTACTGAAGCTTTCTTT
CASSLGARPTEAFF
>TRBJ1-1|few|TRBV6-1|-
TGTGCCAGCAACCACGGGACACTGAACACTGAAGCTTTCTTT
CASNHGTLNTEAFF